This T cell receptor beta chain was documented in a study of cytomegalovirus exposure and HLA in healthy donors. Germline CDR1 and CDR2: SGHKS and YYEKEE (reference sequence). Trimming cost V 4 bases and J 8 bases; bases outside gene matches: 9. The CDR3 covers 16 residues. In the PCR, 60 Vbeta and 13 Jbeta primers were used. The data were produced by immunoSEQ multiplex PCR, yet TCRdb's version contains in-frame clones alone and is incomplete. The sample lists 150,000 to 200,000 clones, about 80% occurring once. Sequenced input: PBMCs. The chain has TRBV5-5 and TRBJ2-1, with 13 bases lining up with TRBD2. This TCR came from a woman between 35 and 50 years old in good health and CMV-seronegative. The CDR3, as DNA: TGTGCCAGCAGCATCGAGAGACTAGCGGGAGGCTATGAGCAGTTCTTC. Translating it yields CASSIERLAGGYEQFF.